This TCR beta chain derives from a study of cytomegalovirus exposure and HLA in healthy donors. This clone was observed a single time. Its antigen is as yet unknown. Study-level results: Later analysis suggested most CMV-associated TCR beta chains were HLA-restricted. Within an earlier analysis, most TCR beta V segments proved productive either about 90% or about 30% of the time. A reported reduction in N-insertions relative to the 666-donor mean was seen in an Asian-associated ancestry cluster in a later analysis.

Germline V gene lookup returns CDR1 MGHDK and CDR2 SYGVNS. The CDR3 runs 14 residues. V was pared by 4 bases and J by 6 bases, with 10 bases between. PCR employed 60 Vbeta and 13 Jbeta primers. Generated by immunoSEQ multiplex PCR, the TCRdb table keeps only in-frame clones and is missing some. Among under 250,000 clones listed, approximately 80% were seen once. This sequence was found in a male donor in good health and CMV-seronegative. The sequenced sample was PBMCs. The chain links TRBV25-1 to TRBJ1-6; D is uncertain. Here the CDR3 reads CASSGEVVNSPLHF. The DNA for the CDR3 is TGTGCCAGCAGTGGAGAAGTCGTTAATTCACCCCTCCACTTT. Full variable domain (missing parts from reference TRBV25-1 and TRBJ1-6): EADIYQTPRYLVIGTGKKITLECSQTMGHDKMYWYQQDPGMELHLIHYSYGVNSTEKGDLSSESTVSRIRTEHFPLTLESARPSHTSQYLCASSGEVVNSPLHFGNGTRLTVT.